This T cell receptor beta chain was found in a study of cytomegalovirus exposure and HLA in healthy donors. Overall study: The approximately 130 validation repertoires matched the 500 to 750 first-cohort repertoires in platform, a later analysis reported.

Profiled with immunoSEQ multiplex PCR; TCRdb holds only in-frame clones, not every one. The sample contains about 360,000 clones, about nine tenths of which appear only once. The V and J ends lost 1 base and 5 bases respectively, with 11 bases between them. This CDR3 has 15 amino acids. Germline loops: CDR1 MDHEN, CDR2 SYDVKM. The receptor comes from a woman under 30 in good health and CMV-seronegative. Specimen: PBMCs. The V gene is TRBV28, the J gene TRBJ2-2, with D possibly being TRBD2 (7 bases). CDR3 region: CASSLSGGRTGELFF. CDR3 bases: TGTGCCAGCAGTTTATCGGGGGGCAGAACCGGGGAGCTGTTTTTT.